This T cell receptor beta chain is drawn from a study of T cell repertoires and HLA-DP antigens listed by TCRdb under 2018. Study-wide context: An in vitro model of CD4+ T cell alloreactivity against allogeneic HLA-DP presented by transduced HeLa cells was used in the study. An average DNA input of around 220 ng was used for sorted CD137+CD4+ samples, compared with about 1,100 ng for pre-culture CD4+ samples. The two alloantigens modelled structurally similar versus dissimilar alloantigens, differing from self at one and approximately 9 peptide-binding groove amino acids, respectively. Of the three donors, two were male and one was female, and their ages ranged from the 18-to-29 age band up to the 60-to-69 age band. The study at large found these results: Similar clonality (roughly 0.38) was observed for sorted CD137+ cells against both alloantigens, and this clonality was much higher than that observed in pre-culture samples (roughly 0.04). The naive and memory CD4+ repertoires were not analysed as separate populations. Clones undetected before culture had an average cumulative frequency of roughly 35% against one allele versus around 51% against the other. Limitations were identified as the inclusion of only three donors, the use of a non-physiological HeLa antigen-presenting system, and the use of total CD4+ responder cells.

The immunoSEQ multiplex PCR, with forward primers for 54 TRBV segments and reverse primers for 13 TRBJ segments, was used to amplify TCRB CDR3 regions. Pre-culture CD4+ samples were sequenced at deep resolution with a target of hundreds of thousands of T cell genomes. Sequencing of the amplicons on an Illumina HiSeq System generated 87 bp reads spanning the CDR3. On the study's bioinformatics: PCR and sequencing errors in the reads were corrected, and CDR3 regions were defined by aligning to IMGT reference sequences. Template and unique rearrangement counts were estimated using synthetic template pools. Clonality was calculated as 1 minus Pielou's evenness. Richness was estimated with the Daley-Smith estimator. Morisita's index was used to measure repertoire overlap. A clone counted as low-abundance if it appeared in cultured samples but went undetected in the pre-culture repertoire of the same donor. This immuneACCESS table, as held by TCRdb, lists in-frame sequences with V and J called but not all clones. Of the missing ones, under half trace to an unresolved V gene in checked studies; the others have no known cause. From that table come the V and J calls and clone size; the DNA was used to work out D and trimming. Present in this sample are almost 90,000 clones, roughly nine tenths of which were seen just once. The ten top clones hold about 1.7% of the sample.

Remarks on this clone: The specificity of this receptor is unknown. A read error may produce the germline difference seen at one junction end.

Magnetic bead negative selection was used to isolate untouched CD4+ T cells from Ficoll-separated PBMC, with purity averaging about 98%. Using magnetic beads, untouched CD4+ T cells were isolated from Ficoll-separated PBMC at approximately 98% purity, with only negligible CD8+ contamination. Donors were three healthy blood donors whose buffy coats supplied peripheral blood mononuclear cells. CMV seronegative status was shared by all three donors. The DNeasy Blood & Tissue Kit was used for extraction of genomic DNA. Genomic DNA from sorted CD137+CD4+ cells and from pre-culture CD4+ baseline samples of each subject was subjected to TCRB sequencing. The sample comprised CD4+ T cells from PBMCs. The sequence came from a man in his fifties in good health and CMV-seronegative.

CDR3 protein: CASSTEGGTVFGSVF. Read as DNA, the sequence is TGTGCCAGCAGTACGGAGGGGGGAACGGTGTTCGGGTCGGTCTTC. Recombination joined TRBV6-1 with TRBJ2-1; the D call could be TRBD1 or TRBD2, with each sharing 6 bases. For CDR1 and CDR2, the germline V gene lists MNHNS and SASEGT. The CDR3, from cysteine to phenylalanine, totals 15 residues. Only the CDR3 part of the read is kept: 45 bases, read in frame from the first base.